What follows are 20 T cell receptor beta chains derived from one specimen sequenced in a study of CD8 T cells in Susac syndrome. RNA, at roughly 0.45 to 1 ug, was reverse transcribed with random hexamers. TCRdb re-called the immunoSEQ multiplex PCR reads with MiXCR, one entry per CDR3 protein. The table has about 120,000 distinct CDR3 sequences, roughly 94% seen once. The sample was CD8+ T cells from PBMCs. These receptors were collected from a human donor with Susac syndrome.

The rearrangement links TRBV10-3 to TRBJ2-1; TRBD2 matches 9 bases. Germline V lookup: CDR1 ENHRY, CDR2 SYGVKD. CDR3 size: 17 residues. The trim removed 0 bases at V and 5 bases at J, leaving 8 bases unmatched. Here the CDR3 reads CAISESKASGDHNEQFF. For the CDR3, the DNA is TGTGCCATCAGTGAGTCGAAGGCTAGCGGGGACCACAATGAGCAGTTCTTC.

V gene TRBV5-6 combines with J gene TRBJ1-1; D unresolved. V dropped 0 bases and J dropped 9 bases, with 12 bases sitting between them. Germline CDR1 SGHDT, CDR2 YYEEEE. The CDR3 consists of 13 residues. The CDR3 nucleotides are TGTGCCAGCAGCTTGGGCTTCGGAGACCAAGCTTTCTTT. As protein: CASSLGFGDQAFF. Full variable domain (outside the CDR3, taken from reference TRBV5-6 and TRBJ1-1): DAGVTQSPTHLIKTRGQQVTLRCSPKSGHDTVSWYQQALGQGPQFIFQYYEEEERQRGNFPDRFSGHQFPNYSSELNVNALLLGDSALYLCASSLGFGDQAFFGQGTRLTVV.

The chain has TRBV15 and TRBJ2-4, with TRBD1 matching over 8 bases. The CDR3 runs 15 residues. Germline V gene lookup returns CDR1 LNHNV and CDR2 YYDKDF (reference sequence). Germline trimming cut 7 bases from V and 2 bases from J; bases unmatched to any gene: 7. This chain's CDR3 is CATKRDRLPKNIQYF. In nucleotides, the CDR3 is TGTGCCACCAAACGGGACAGGCTACCCAAAAACATTCAGTACTTC. Complete variable domain (other parts from reference TRBV15 and TRBJ2-4): DAMVIQNPRYQVTQFGKPVTLSCSQTLNHNVMYWYQQKSSQAPKLLFHYYDKDFNNEADTPDNFQSRRPNTSFCFLDIRSPGLGDTAMYLCATKRDRLPKNIQYFGAGTRLSVL.

The chain has TRBV3-1 and TRBJ2-3; TRBD1 agrees at 7 bases. Germline CDR1 and CDR2: LGHDT and YNNKEL (reference sequence). The CDR3 runs 14 residues. V gave up 4 bases and J gave up 2 bases; unmatched junction bases: 3. CDR3 DNA sequence: TGTGCCAGCAGCCGGGACAGCTACACAGATACGCAGTATTTT. It specifies CASSRDSYTDTQYF.

The chain uses TRBV2 and TRBJ2-7; D not resolved. The CDR3 runs to 14 residues. Trimming stripped 3 bases from V and 2 bases from J, with 11 bases between. CDR1 and CDR2 from the germline V gene are SNHLY and FYNNEI. The CDR3 loop reads CASSDSDGAYEQYF. In DNA form, the CDR3 reads TGTGCCAGCAGTGATTCCGACGGTGCCTACGAGCAGTACTTC.

This chain connects TRBV2 to TRBJ2-4, with TRBD1 identical over 10 bases. CDR3 length: 16 residues. Germline V lookup: CDR1 SNHLY, CDR2 FYNNEI. V shed 0 bases, J shed 7 bases, and the junction held 6 bases outside the gene matches. CDR3 nucleotides: TGTGCCAGCAGTGAAGCCGGGACAGGGGTTGATAACATTCAGTACTTC. Translating it yields CASSEAGTGVDNIQYF. The complete variable domain, with remaining parts taken from reference TRBV2 and TRBJ2-4, reads EPEVTQTPSHQVTQMGQEVILRCVPISNHLYFYWYRQILGQKVEFLVSFYNNEISEKSEIFDDQFSVERPDGSNFTLKIRSTKLEDSAMYFCASSEAGTGVDNIQYFGAGTRLSVL.

The rearrangement joins TRBV15 to TRBJ2-1, with TRBD2 matching 7 bases. V gave up 8 bases and J gave up 9 bases; unmatched junction bases: 7. Germline V lookup: CDR1 LNHNV, CDR2 YYDKDF (reference sequence). The CDR3 loop spans 12 amino acids. The CDR3 coding sequence is TGTGCCACCCGAAGAACGGGAGGTGAGCAGTTCTTC. This encodes CATRRTGGEQFF.

V and J are TRBV12-5 and TRBJ2-7; D is uncertain. Per the germline V gene, CDR1 is LGHNT and CDR2 is FRNRAP. The CDR3 sequence is 14 residues long. V shed 3 bases and J shed 7 bases, with 16 bases lying between them. This CDR3 is CASGLSTSWEEQYF. The CDR3 DNA sequence: TGTGCTAGTGGTTTATCCACCTCCTGGGAAGAGCAGTACTTC.

The chain has TRBV29-1 and TRBJ2-1, with 7 positions matching TRBD1. In germline, CDR1 is SQVTM, CDR2 ANQGSEA. The CDR3 is made up of 12 amino acids. V was clipped by 7 bases and J by 2 bases; unmatched bases: 2. Here the CDR3 DNA reads TGCAGCGGGACAGGAGCCTACAATGAGCAGTTCTTC. As protein: CSGTGAYNEQFF.

V and J are TRBV5-1 and TRBJ2-5; D is perhaps TRBD2 (7 bases). V was shortened by 4 bases and J by 4 bases, with 14 bases between the two germline ends. The CDR3 spans 14 residues. Per the germline V gene, CDR1 is SGHRS and CDR2 is YFSETQ. In nucleotides, the CDR3 is TGCGCCAGCAGCCACCGGGGGGCCCCAGAGACCCAGTACTTC. It yields the protein CASSHRGAPETQYF.

This clonotype was observed a handful of times. The V gene is TRBV4-1, the J gene TRBJ2-3, with D hard to call. The CDR3 runs 15 residues. V gave up 4 bases and J gave up 2 bases, with 13 bases separating them. Per germline, CDR1 MGHRA and CDR2 YSYEKL. The DNA of the CDR3 is TGCGCCAGCAGCCTCACCCACGGGCCCACAGATACGCAGTATTTT. This codes for CASSLTHGPTDTQYF.

The chain is built from TRBV24-1 and TRBJ2-1, with D hard to call. The V and J ends lost 3 bases and 8 bases respectively, with 7 bases between them. The CDR3 totals 12 residues. Germline V gene data show CDR1 as KGHDR and CDR2 as SFDVKD. CDR3 region: CATSDPTDEQFF. DNA of the CDR3: TGTGCCACCAGTGATCCCACGGATGAGCAGTTCTTC.

The chain couples TRBV29-1 to TRBJ2-7; weak D call: TRBD1 (7 bases). The ends were cut back, 0 bases at V and 6 bases at J, with 15 bases in the middle. The CDR3 is 14 residues long. Germline lookup yields CDR1 SQVTM and CDR2 ANQGSEA. The CDR3, as DNA: TGCAGCGTTGAAGACGCAGGGGGGCCTGGCGAGCAGTACTTC. Protein: CSVEDAGGPGEQYF.

Comment on this clonotype: At one boundary the junction diverges from the germline segment, which might be a read error. J is TRBJ1-2 and V is TRBV7-9; tentatively, D is TRBD1 (5 bases). This CDR3 has 12 amino acids. Germline CDR1 is SEHNR and CDR2 is FQNEAQ (reference sequence). CDR3 coding DNA: TGTGCCAGCACCACAAGTGCGGGGCCGCCGTCCTTC. Its protein product is CASTTSAGPPSF. The full variable domain, its missing parts supplied by reference TRBV7-9 and TRBJ1-2, is DTGVSQNPRHKITKRGQNVTFRCDPISEHNRLYWYRQTLGQGPEFLTYFQNEAQLEKSRLLSDRFSAERPKGSFSTLEIQRTEQGDSAMYLCASTTSAGPPSFGSGTRLTVV.

The chain recombines TRBV20-1 with TRBJ1-5; D possibly corresponds to TRBD1 (5 bases). Germline V gives CDR1 DFQATT, CDR2 SNEGSKA (reference sequence). The CDR3 runs 12 residues. Trimming took 0 bases from V and 9 from J, leaving 9 bases between them. The CDR3 sequence: CSARDSGPPQHF. The CDR3 nucleotides read TGCAGTGCTAGAGATTCAGGGCCGCCCCAGCATTTT.

This clonotype was found once. J is TRBJ2-6 and V is TRBV29-1; D is possibly TRBD2 (5 bases). The ends were cut back, 4 bases at V and 2 bases at J, with 9 bases in the middle. This CDR3 has 14 residues. CDR1 and CDR2 from the germline V gene are SQVTM and ANQGSEA. The CDR3 nucleotides are TGCAGCGTTGGGGCGGGTACTGGGGCCAACGTCCTGACTTTC. It yields the protein CSVGAGTGANVLTF.

The rearrangement uses TRBV27 and TRBJ1-5; weak D call: TRBD1 (5 bases). The V end was cut by 5 bases, the J end by 5 bases, with 28 bases between. The CDR3 extends over 19 amino acids. In germline, CDR1 is MNHEY, CDR2 SMNVEV (reference sequence). CDR3 nucleotide sequence: TGTGCCAGCAGTCCGCGACCACCGGGACCACGTCTCGGCGATCAGCCCCAGCATTTT. Residues: CASSPRPPGPRLGDQPQHF.

This chain joins TRBV6-5 and TRBJ2-2, with TRBD1 identical over 8 bases. Trimming took 5 bases from V and 7 from J; bases not matched to a gene: 6. CDR1 is MNHEY, CDR2 SVGAGI, per germline. This CDR3 contains 14 residues. The CDR3 DNA follows: TGTGCCAGCAGTCTGGGACAGGTTCGCGGGGAGCTGTTTTTT. Protein: CASSLGQVRGELFF.

This sequence joins TRBV28 and TRBJ1-5; 8 bases are shared with TRBD1. This CDR3 is built from 15 residues. CDR1 is MDHEN and CDR2 is SYDVKM in the germline V gene. V lost 4 bases and J lost 4; bases outside the gene matches: 6. Here the CDR3 reads CASSSTGGSNQPQHF. For the CDR3, the DNA is TGTGCCAGCAGTTCAACAGGGGGTTCAAATCAGCCCCAGCATTTT.

The J gene is TRBJ2-1, the V gene TRBV12-3 or TRBV12-4, with a possible D match to TRBD1 (6 bases). Trimming removed 6 bases from V and 5 bases from J, with 14 bases in between. This CDR3 region has 14 residues. The CDR3 nucleotides are TGTGCCAGCAGCGTGGGACAAGCTAACAATGAGCAGTTCTTC. Protein product: CASSVGQANNEQFF.